The rows below give T cell receptor beta chains drawn from one sample of a study of blood T cell repertoires in COVID-19. The data were produced by immunoSEQ multiplex PCR, yet TCRdb's version contains in-frame clones alone and is incomplete. The sample shows about 93,000 clones, 85% to 90% of them seen only once. The sample was peripheral blood. Every receptor here comes from a human donor with active COVID-19. The donor label of this sample is uncertain. Both conserved end residues are trimmed from each CDR3. Fields, in order: V gene, CDR3 length, clone size, CDR3 protein. Some rows mark clone size as missing; the rest say once, few, many or name a class of expanded clone.

v_gene: TRBV10-3; len: 13; abundance: -; CDR3aa: AISVRVGQGGAAF
v_gene: TRBV4-3; len: 12; abundance: few; CDR3aa: ASSQGTGGDTIY
v_gene: TRBV7-9; len: 14; abundance: once; CDR3aa: ASSLTGTGPGNTIY
v_gene: TRBV5-1; len: 19; abundance: -; CDR3aa: ASSLESGTGSVGIANYGYT
v_gene: TRBV10-2; len: 13; abundance: -; CDR3aa: ASSEGSAFNYGYT
v_gene: TRBV4-1; len: 12; abundance: -; CDR3aa: ASSLGTGHQPQH
v_gene: TRBV7-9; len: 12; abundance: -; CDR3aa: ASSLVSGGETQY
v_gene: TRBV6-5; len: 13; abundance: -; CDR3aa: ASSYFPGLTYEQY
v_gene: TRBV7-2; len: 15; abundance: -; CDR3aa: ASSPGVVAAQEDTQY
v_gene: TRBV24-1; len: 15; abundance: -; CDR3aa: ATRREDGQGARQPQH
v_gene: TRBV12-3/TRBV12-4; len: 11; abundance: -; CDR3aa: ASGPGQGAWQY
v_gene: TRBV4-2; len: 8; abundance: -; CDR3aa: AKSGNEQF
v_gene: TRBV11-3; len: 12; abundance: few; CDR3aa: ASSLGAATDTQY
v_gene: TRBV6-2/TRBV6-3; len: 16; abundance: -; CDR3aa: ASSYSYQGVLSTDTQY
v_gene: TRBV12-3/TRBV12-4; len: 10; abundance: once; CDR3aa: ASSLNIYGYT
v_gene: TRBV19; len: 13; abundance: -; CDR3aa: ASNVDGTDGNTIY
v_gene: TRBV2; len: 11; abundance: -; CDR3aa: ASSSGQGLGYT
v_gene: TRBV28; len: 14; abundance: -; CDR3aa: ASSLGEREGVYEQY
v_gene: TRBV28; len: 12; abundance: -; CDR3aa: ASSLSGMNTEAF
v_gene: TRBV6-2/TRBV6-3; len: 13; abundance: -; CDR3aa: ASSYYGTGYNEQF
v_gene: TRBV11-2; len: 14; abundance: -; CDR3aa: ASSLDPRSSYNEQF
v_gene: TRBV9; len: 10; abundance: -; CDR3aa: ASGTSDYEQY
v_gene: TRBV9; len: 12; abundance: -; CDR3aa: ASSVAGGRTEAF
v_gene: TRBV18; len: 12; abundance: -; CDR3aa: ASSHQGRNGGYT
v_gene: TRBV12-3/TRBV12-4; len: 9; abundance: -; CDR3aa: ASSTQETQY
v_gene: TRBV4-3; len: 14; abundance: -; CDR3aa: ASSEDGASGYNEQF
v_gene: TRBV9; len: 11; abundance: -; CDR3aa: ASSVGLNYGYT
v_gene: TRBV7-3; len: 13; abundance: -; CDR3aa: ASSLTGTGDYEQY
v_gene: TRBV24-1; len: 13; abundance: -; CDR3aa: ATSDPRTQSNEQF
v_gene: TRBV10-1; len: 11; abundance: -; CDR3aa: ASNRGYSYEQY
v_gene: TRBV6-5; len: 13; abundance: -; CDR3aa: ASSYGRGRDQPQH
v_gene: TRBV27; len: 15; abundance: once; CDR3aa: ASSSSSSGGWRYEQY
v_gene: TRBV7-9; len: 12; abundance: -; CDR3aa: ASSLTSNTGELF
v_gene: TRBV25-1; len: 12; abundance: -; CDR3aa: ASNGDRLNSPLH
v_gene: TRBV10-2; len: 10; abundance: -; CDR3aa: ASSERQGQAF
v_gene: TRBV2; len: 10; abundance: -; CDR3aa: ASSEGLGGLF
v_gene: TRBV6-5; len: 13; abundance: -; CDR3aa: ASSYRDRGPDTQY
v_gene: TRBV24-1; len: 14; abundance: -; CDR3aa: ATSDRTSGGTDTQY
v_gene: TRBV7-7; len: 15; abundance: few; CDR3aa: ASSLAGGGLANQPQH
v_gene: TRBV4-1; len: 12; abundance: -; CDR3aa: ASSQGTGLYEQY
v_gene: TRBV19; len: 13; abundance: -; CDR3aa: ASSIVGRGTDTQY
v_gene: TRBV7-3; len: 13; abundance: -; CDR3aa: ASSSSGRAMETQY
v_gene: TRBV9; len: 11; abundance: -; CDR3aa: ASSVATSGSQY
v_gene: TRBV7-2; len: 11; abundance: -; CDR3aa: ASSLQASYEQY
v_gene: TRBV6-2/TRBV6-3; len: 14; abundance: -; CDR3aa: ASSYSTRTGVYEQY
v_gene: TRBV30; len: 11; abundance: -; CDR3aa: AWRGTGDNGYT
v_gene: TRBV6-5; len: 12; abundance: -; CDR3aa: ASSRQSSSYEQY
v_gene: TRBV19; len: 11; abundance: -; CDR3aa: ASRGPNLYGYT
v_gene: TRBV11-2; len: 18; abundance: once; CDR3aa: ASSLDWVEASIPNTDTQY
v_gene: TRBV10-3; len: 15; abundance: -; CDR3aa: AISGQDRGGPGNTIY
v_gene: TRBV6-1; len: 14; abundance: -; CDR3aa: ASSEVRGGAYNEQF
v_gene: TRBV4-3; len: 14; abundance: few; CDR3aa: ASSQEILAGGDEQY
v_gene: TRBV9; len: 12; abundance: -; CDR3aa: ASSVRDSFDEQY
v_gene: TRBV2; len: 12; abundance: -; CDR3aa: ASSVDRGGNTIY
v_gene: TRBV2; len: 13; abundance: -; CDR3aa: ASSDGQLSNQPQH
v_gene: TRBV28; len: 12; abundance: -; CDR3aa: ASSLYPSDNEQF
v_gene: TRBV6-5; len: 12; abundance: -; CDR3aa: ASSSTTGLYGYT
v_gene: TRBV3-1/TRBV3-2; len: 14; abundance: -; CDR3aa: ASSPWTGRMNTEAF
v_gene: TRBV7-8; len: 13; abundance: -; CDR3aa: ASSPRTGLSYEQY